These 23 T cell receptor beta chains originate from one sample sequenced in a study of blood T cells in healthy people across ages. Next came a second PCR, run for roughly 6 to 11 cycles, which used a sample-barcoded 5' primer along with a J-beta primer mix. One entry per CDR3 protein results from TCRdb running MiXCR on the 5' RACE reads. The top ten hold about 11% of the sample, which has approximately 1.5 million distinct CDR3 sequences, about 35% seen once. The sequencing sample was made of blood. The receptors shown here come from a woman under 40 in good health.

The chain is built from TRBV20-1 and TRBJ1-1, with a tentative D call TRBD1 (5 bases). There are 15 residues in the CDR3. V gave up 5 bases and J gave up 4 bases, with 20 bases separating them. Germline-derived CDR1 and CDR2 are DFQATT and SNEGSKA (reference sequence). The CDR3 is CSARGVVGRTTEAFF. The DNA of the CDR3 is TGCAGTGCTCGGGGGGTTGTGGGACGGACCACTGAAGCTTTCTTT.

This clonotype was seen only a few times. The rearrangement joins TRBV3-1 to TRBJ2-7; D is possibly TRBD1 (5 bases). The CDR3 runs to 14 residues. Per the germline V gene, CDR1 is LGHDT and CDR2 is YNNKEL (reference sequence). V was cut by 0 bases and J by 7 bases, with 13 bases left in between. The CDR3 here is CASSQDAGYGEQYF. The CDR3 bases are TGTGCCAGCAGCCAAGATGCAGGGTATGGGGAGCAGTACTTC.

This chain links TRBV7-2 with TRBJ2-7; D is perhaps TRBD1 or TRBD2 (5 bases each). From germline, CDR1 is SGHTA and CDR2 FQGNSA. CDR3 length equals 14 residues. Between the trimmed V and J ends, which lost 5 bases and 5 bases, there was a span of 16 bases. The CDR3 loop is CASSPQRGRDEQYF. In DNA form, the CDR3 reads TGTGCCAGCAGCCCCCAGAGGGGCAGGGACGAGCAGTACTTC.

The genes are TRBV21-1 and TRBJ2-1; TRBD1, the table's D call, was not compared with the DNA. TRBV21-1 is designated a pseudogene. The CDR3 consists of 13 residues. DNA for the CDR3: TGTGCCAGCAGCCCCCCGAGGGGGCGTCGGCAGTTCTTC. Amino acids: CASSPPRGRRQFF.

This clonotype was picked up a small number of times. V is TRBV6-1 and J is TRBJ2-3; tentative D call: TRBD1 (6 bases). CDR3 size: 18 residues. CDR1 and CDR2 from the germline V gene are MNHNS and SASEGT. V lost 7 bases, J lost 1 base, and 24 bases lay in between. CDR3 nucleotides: TGTGCCAGCACCCCGGGGCAGGGGCTCGTGCGAGGCACAGATACGCAGTATTTT. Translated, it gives CASTPGQGLVRGTDTQYF.

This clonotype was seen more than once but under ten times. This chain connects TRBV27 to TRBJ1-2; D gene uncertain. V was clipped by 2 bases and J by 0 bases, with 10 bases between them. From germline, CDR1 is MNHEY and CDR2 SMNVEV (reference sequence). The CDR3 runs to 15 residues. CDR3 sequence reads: CASSLAGEPNYGYTF. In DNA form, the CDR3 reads TGTGCCAGCAGTTTAGCAGGCGAGCCTAACTATGGCTACACCTTC.

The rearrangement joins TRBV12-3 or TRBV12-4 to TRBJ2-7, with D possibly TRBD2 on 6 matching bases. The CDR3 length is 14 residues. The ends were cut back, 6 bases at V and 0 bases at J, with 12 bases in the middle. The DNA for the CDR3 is TGTGCCAGCAGCGATCGGGAGTACTCCTACGAGCAGTACTTC. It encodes CASSDREYSYEQYF.

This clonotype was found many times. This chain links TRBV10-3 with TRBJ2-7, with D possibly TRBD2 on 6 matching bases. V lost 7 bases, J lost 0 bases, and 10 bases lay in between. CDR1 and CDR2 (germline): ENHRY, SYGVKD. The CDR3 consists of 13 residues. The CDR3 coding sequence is TGTGCCATCAAGGAGGGTAGCTCCTACGAGCAGTACTTC. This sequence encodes CAIKEGSSYEQYF.

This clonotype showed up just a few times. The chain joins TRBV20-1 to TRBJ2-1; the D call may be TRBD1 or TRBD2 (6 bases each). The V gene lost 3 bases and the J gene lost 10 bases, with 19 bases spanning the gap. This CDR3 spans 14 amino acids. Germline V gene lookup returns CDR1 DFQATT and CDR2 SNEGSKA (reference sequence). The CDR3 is CSARKWGALREQFF. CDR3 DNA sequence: TGCAGTGCTAGGAAGTGGGGGGCCCTCAGGGAGCAGTTCTTC.

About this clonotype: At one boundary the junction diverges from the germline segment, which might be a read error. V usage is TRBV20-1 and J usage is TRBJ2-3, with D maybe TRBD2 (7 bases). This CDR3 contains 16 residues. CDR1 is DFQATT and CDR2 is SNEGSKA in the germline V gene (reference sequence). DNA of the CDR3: TGCAGTGAGCGGGGCCCGGGGACACCGGTCCCAGATGCGCAGTATTTT. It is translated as CSERGPGTPVPDAQYF.

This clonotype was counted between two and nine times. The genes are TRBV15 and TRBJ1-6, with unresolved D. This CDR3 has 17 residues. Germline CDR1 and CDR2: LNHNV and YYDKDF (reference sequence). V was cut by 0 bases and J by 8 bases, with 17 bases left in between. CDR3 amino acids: CATSRDKEIPPDSPLHF. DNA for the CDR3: TGTGCCACCAGCAGAGATAAAGAAATTCCGCCCGATTCACCCCTCCACTTT.

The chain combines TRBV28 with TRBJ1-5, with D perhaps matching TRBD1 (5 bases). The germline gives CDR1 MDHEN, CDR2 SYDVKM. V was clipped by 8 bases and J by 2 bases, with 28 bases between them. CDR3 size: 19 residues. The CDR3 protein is CASGPVSFGDYRGNQPQHF. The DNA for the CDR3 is TGTGCCAGCGGCCCTGTGTCGTTTGGGGACTATCGAGGCAATCAGCCCCAGCATTTT.

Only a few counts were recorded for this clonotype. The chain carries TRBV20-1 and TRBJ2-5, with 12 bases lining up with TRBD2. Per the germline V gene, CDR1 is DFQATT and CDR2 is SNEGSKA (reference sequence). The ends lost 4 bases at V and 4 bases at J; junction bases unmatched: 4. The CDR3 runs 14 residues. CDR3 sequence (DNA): TGCAGTGCTACCGGACTAGCGGGGCCAGAGACCCAGTACTTC. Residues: CSATGLAGPETQYF.

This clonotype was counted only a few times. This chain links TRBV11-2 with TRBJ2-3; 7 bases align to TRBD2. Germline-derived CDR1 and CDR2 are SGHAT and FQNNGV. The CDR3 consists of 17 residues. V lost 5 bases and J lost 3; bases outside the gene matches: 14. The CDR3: CASSLFLATSRTDTQYF. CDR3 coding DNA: TGTGCCAGCAGCCTTTTCCTCGCGACTAGCAGGACAGATACGCAGTATTTT.

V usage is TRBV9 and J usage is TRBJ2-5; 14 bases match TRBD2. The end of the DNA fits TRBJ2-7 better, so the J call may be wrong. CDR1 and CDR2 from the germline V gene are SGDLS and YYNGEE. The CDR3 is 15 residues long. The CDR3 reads CASSVGGLAGVEQYF. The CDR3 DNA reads TGTGCCAGCAGCGTAGGGGGACTAGCGGGAGTCGAGCAGTACTTC.

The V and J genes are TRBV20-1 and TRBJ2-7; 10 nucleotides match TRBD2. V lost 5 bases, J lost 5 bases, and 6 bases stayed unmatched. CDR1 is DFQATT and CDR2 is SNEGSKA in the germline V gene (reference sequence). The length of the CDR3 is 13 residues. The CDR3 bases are TGCAGTGCTTCCGGGACTAGCGAGGACGAGCAGTACTTC. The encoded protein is CSASGTSEDEQYF.

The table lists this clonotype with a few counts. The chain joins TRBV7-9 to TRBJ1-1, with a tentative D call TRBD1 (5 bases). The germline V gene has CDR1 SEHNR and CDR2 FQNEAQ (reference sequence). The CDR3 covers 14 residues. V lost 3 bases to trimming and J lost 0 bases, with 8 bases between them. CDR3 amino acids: CASSLTAVNTEAFF. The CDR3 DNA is TGTGCCAGCAGCTTGACAGCAGTGAACACTGAAGCTTTCTTT.

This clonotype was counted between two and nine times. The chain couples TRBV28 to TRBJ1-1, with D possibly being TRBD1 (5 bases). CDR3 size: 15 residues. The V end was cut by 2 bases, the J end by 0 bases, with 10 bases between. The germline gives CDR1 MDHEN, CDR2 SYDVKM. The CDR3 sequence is CASSLDSRMNTEAFF. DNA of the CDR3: TGTGCCAGCAGTTTAGACAGCCGTATGAACACTGAAGCTTTCTTT. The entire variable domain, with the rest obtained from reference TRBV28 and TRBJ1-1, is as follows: DVKVTQSSRYLVKRTGEKVFLECVQDMDHENMFWYRQDPGLGLRLIYFSYDVKMKEKGDIPEGYSVSREKKERFSLILESASTNQTSMYLCASSLDSRMNTEAFFGQGTRLTVV.

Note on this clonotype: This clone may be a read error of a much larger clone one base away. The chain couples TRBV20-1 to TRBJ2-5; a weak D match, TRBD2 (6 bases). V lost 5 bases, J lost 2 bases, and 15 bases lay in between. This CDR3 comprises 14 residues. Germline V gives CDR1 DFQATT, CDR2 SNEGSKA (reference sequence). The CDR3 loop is CSALPRTKQETQYF. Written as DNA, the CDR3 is TGCAGTGCTCTCCCCAGGACTAAACAAGAGACCCAGTACTTC.

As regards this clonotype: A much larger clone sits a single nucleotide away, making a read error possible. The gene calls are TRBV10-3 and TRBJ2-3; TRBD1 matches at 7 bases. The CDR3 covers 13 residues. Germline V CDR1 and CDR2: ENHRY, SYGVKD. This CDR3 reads CTIRTQGTDTQYF. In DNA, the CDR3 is TGTACCATCAGAACACAGGGGACAGATACGCAGTATTTT.

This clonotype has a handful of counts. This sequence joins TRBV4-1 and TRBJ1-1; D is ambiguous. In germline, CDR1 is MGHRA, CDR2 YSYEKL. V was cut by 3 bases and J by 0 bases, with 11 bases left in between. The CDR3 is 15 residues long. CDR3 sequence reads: CASSHRDTMNTEAFF. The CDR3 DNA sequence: TGCGCCAGCAGCCATCGCGACACGATGAACACTGAAGCTTTCTTT.

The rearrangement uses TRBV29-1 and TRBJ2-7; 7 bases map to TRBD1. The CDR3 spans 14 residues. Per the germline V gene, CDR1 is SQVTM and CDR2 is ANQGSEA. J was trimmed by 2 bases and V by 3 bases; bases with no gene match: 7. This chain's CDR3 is CSVETGRGTYEQYF. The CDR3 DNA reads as TGCAGCGTTGAGACGGGCAGGGGGACCTACGAGCAGTACTTC.

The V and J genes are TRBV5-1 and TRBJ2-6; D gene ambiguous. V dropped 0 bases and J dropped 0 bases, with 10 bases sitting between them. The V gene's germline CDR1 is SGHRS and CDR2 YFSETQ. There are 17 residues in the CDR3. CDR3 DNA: TGCGCCAGCAGCTTGGGGAGCACAAACTCTGGGGCCAACGTCCTGACTTTC. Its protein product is CASSLGSTNSGANVLTF.